This T cell receptor beta chain was captured in a study of CD8+ T cells in alopecia areata. In each case, RNA was isolated and then reverse transcribed into cDNA as the sequencing template. Sequencing was performed with immunoSEQ multiplex PCR; in TCRdb, only in-frame clones are kept and a portion is missing. The table shows approximately 160,000 clones, with 55% to 75% occurring only once. The CDR3 has 18 amino acids. Germline V gene sequence: CDR1 MNHEY, CDR2 SMNVEV (reference sequence). Trimming removed 1 base from V and 10 bases from J; junction bases left unmatched: 18. Specified treatment: oral pan-JAK inhibitor, 5-10 mg twice daily.

The sample here was CD4+ T cells sorted from blood, taken at week 24, from a patient treated with tofacitinib. This receptor was taken from a human donor with alopecia areata. The rearrangement uses TRBV27 and TRBJ2-1, with 8 bases fitting TRBD2. The CDR3 nucleotides are TGTGCCAGCAGTTTATGGACGGGGGGGGTCAGGACGGGTACCGAGCAGTTCTTC. It is translated as CASSLWTGGVRTGTEQFF.